Presented here are 19 T cell receptor beta chains from one specimen sequenced in a study of regulatory T cells in long-lasting Graves disease. Arm-PCR of CDR3 regions and iRepertoire HTBI primers were the basis on which TCR beta libraries were built. One entry per CDR3 protein, called by TCRdb with MiXCR from the multiplex PCR reads. This table holds about 420,000 distinct CDR3 sequences, about a sixth found once. Documented time point: newly diagnosed GD, antithyroid drugs for less than 3 months. With RNA extracted from PBMCs as input, the TCR library was made. The data were also submitted as part of a second study, on T cells in Graves' hyperthyroidism and ophthalmopathy.

The source was peripheral blood mononuclear cells (PBMCs), collected at new diagnosis, from a patient treated with antithyroid drugs. Source of these receptors: a woman aged 18 to 35 with Graves disease.

This clonotype was detected ten times or more. The chain uses TRBV7-9 and TRBJ2-5; tentative D call: TRBD2 (5 bases). The germline V and J ends were trimmed by 5 bases and 6 bases, with 13 bases remaining between them. CDR3 length: 13 residues. The V gene's germline CDR1 is SEHNR and CDR2 FQNEAQ (reference sequence). As DNA, the CDR3 is TGTGCCAGCAGCGCGGGTCGATCAAAGACCCAGTACTTC. It yields the protein CASSAGRSKTQYF.

This clonotype came up many times. V is TRBV28 and J is TRBJ2-4, with 9 positions matching TRBD1. After removal of 3 bases from V and 2 bases from J, the junction contained 11 bases not matched to a gene. The CDR3 runs to 18 residues. The germline CDR1 and CDR2 sequences are MDHEN and SYDVKM. The CDR3 here is CASSFHPDRGVTKNIQYF. The DNA of the CDR3 is TGTGCCAGCAGTTTTCATCCCGACAGGGGGGTAACCAAAAACATTCAGTACTTC.

The rearrangement joins TRBV2 to TRBJ1-1; 8 bases match TRBD1. Germline loops: CDR1 SNHLY, CDR2 FYNNEI. The CDR3 contains 16 residues. V dropped 7 bases and J dropped 11; count of bases not matched to a gene: 21. The CDR3 DNA reads as TGTGCCAGCACCAGCACTACCCCGACAGGGGAGGGTATGGCTTTCTTT. This sequence encodes CASTSTTPTGEGMAFF.

This clonotype was observed many times. V gene TRBV2 combines with J gene TRBJ2-5; 7 bases match TRBD2. The CDR3 spans 14 residues. The V segment lost 4 bases and the J segment 4 bases; nucleotides outside the gene matches: 6. Germline-derived CDR1 and CDR2 are SNHLY and FYNNEI. In DNA form, the CDR3 reads TGTGCCAGCAGTGTGGGGGGGAGTGTAGAGACCCAGTACTTC. This translates into CASSVGGSVETQYF.

This clonotype was seen many times. CDR3 DNA sequence: TGTGCCAGCAGCAAGACCGGGACAGGCCTTCTGTTTTTT. This codes for CASSKTGTGLLFF. V is TRBV11-2 and J is TRBJ1-4, with 8 bases that match TRBD1. V lost 5 bases and J lost 14; bases outside the gene matches: 10. CDR1 and CDR2 from the germline V gene are SGHAT and FQNNGV. The CDR3 is 13 residues long.

This clonotype was seen ten or more times. CDR3 loop: CAAGASGDTQYF. In DNA form, the CDR3 reads TGCGCCGCAGGTGCTAGCGGGGATACGCAGTATTTT. This chain joins TRBV10-2 and TRBJ2-3; 8 nucleotides match TRBD2. Losses at the gene ends were 11 bases for V and 6 bases for J; bases not matched to a gene: 7. The CDR3 has 12 residues. Germline CDR1 is WSHSY and CDR2 is SAAADI.

On this clonotype: No conserved phenylalanine or tryptophan ends this CDR3, so it is likely a read error. The chain couples TRBV6-5 to TRBJ1-2, with 7 bases that match TRBD1. CDR1 is MNHEY, CDR2 SVGAGI, per germline. The length of the CDR3 is 13 residues. After removal of 4 bases from V and 7 bases from J, the junction contained 6 bases not matched to a gene. The CDR3 reads CASSWDSGGGYTL. CDR3 sequence (DNA): TGTGCCAGCAGTTGGGACAGCGGGGGTGGCTACACCCTC.

The table lists this clonotype with a few counts. The chain carries TRBV11-2 and TRBJ2-7; 9 bases fit TRBD2. In germline, CDR1 is SGHAT, CDR2 FQNNGV. V lost 3 bases to trimming and J lost 5 bases; unmatched junction nucleotides: 5. The CDR3 has 14 residues. The CDR3 loop is CASSFSGRTHEQYF. The DNA of the CDR3 is TGTGCCAGCAGCTTTAGCGGGAGAACCCACGAGCAGTACTTC.

The gene calls are TRBV7-9 and TRBJ2-5; 12 bases match TRBD1. CDR3 length: 15 amino acids. CDR1 and CDR2 from the germline V gene are SEHNR and FQNEAQ (reference sequence). The trim removed 5 bases at V and 5 bases at J, leaving 6 bases unmatched. The CDR3 DNA reads TGTGCCAGCAGCCTAGGGACAGGGGGCTTTGAGACCCAGTACTTC. Encoded protein: CASSLGTGGFETQYF.

V is TRBV24-1 and J is TRBJ2-2; 7 bases align to TRBD1. The junction had 3 bases not matched to a gene; V was cut back by 3 bases and J by 0 bases. This CDR3 has 16 residues. Germline V lookup: CDR1 KGHDR, CDR2 SFDVKD. CDR3 loop: CATSDPGQSNTGELFF. CDR3 nucleotides: TGTGCCACCAGTGATCCGGGACAGTCGAACACCGGGGAGCTGTTTTTT.

This sequence joins TRBV20-1 and TRBJ2-2, with D possibly TRBD1 on 6 matching bases. CDR1 is DFQATT and CDR2 is SNEGSKA in the germline V gene (reference sequence). The germline V and J ends were trimmed by 6 bases and 7 bases, with 15 bases remaining between them. This CDR3 spans 13 amino acids. The CDR3 reads CSANRGSGGELFF. The CDR3 DNA reads as TGCAGTGCAAATAGGGGGAGCGGCGGGGAGCTGTTTTTT.

This clonotype turned up a few times. The V gene is TRBV29-1, the J gene TRBJ2-5, with D uncertain. CDR3 length equals 11 residues. CDR1 is SQVTM and CDR2 is ANQGSEA in the germline V gene. V dropped 6 bases and J dropped 13 bases, with 18 bases sitting between them. CDR3 sequence: CSVEPGPPLYF. CDR3 coding DNA: TGCAGCGTCGAACCCGGGCCCCCTTTGTACTTC.

On this clonotype itself: A much larger clone differs from this one at a single base, so this may be a read error. The chain joins TRBV4-3 to TRBJ1-1; maybe TRBD1 (5 bases). The CDR3 totals 16 residues. CDR1 is LGHNA, CDR2 YSLEER, per germline. V was cut by 0 bases and J by 4 bases, with 15 bases left in between. In DNA, the CDR3 is TGCGCCAGCAGCCAAGAGGCGGGGGTCTTGAGCACTGAAGCTTTCTTT. Its translation is CASSQEAGVLSTEAFF.

This clonotype was counted many times. CDR3 amino acids: CSATSGMVYEQYF. For the CDR3, the DNA is TGCAGTGCCACCAGCGGGATGGTATACGAGCAGTACTTC. The chain links TRBV20-1 to TRBJ2-7, with 7 bases that match TRBD2. V gave up 6 bases and J gave up 4 bases; unmatched junction bases: 9. Germline lookup yields CDR1 DFQATT and CDR2 SNEGSKA (reference sequence). The CDR3 spans 13 residues.

This clonotype was seen a handful of times. The CDR3 region has the DNA TGCGCCAGCAGCCCGCGGACAGATAGCACCGGGGAGCTGTTTTTT. Translated, it gives CASSPRTDSTGELFF. V usage is TRBV5-1 and J usage is TRBJ2-2, with D maybe TRBD1 (6 bases). Trimming shortened V by 4 bases and J by 4 bases, and 14 bases separated the two germline ends. Germline lookup yields CDR1 SGHRS and CDR2 YFSETQ. The CDR3 contains 15 residues.

This clonotype was counted a few times. The V call is TRBV2, the J call TRBJ2-5; D possibly uses TRBD1 or TRBD2 (6 bases each). Germline CDR1 reads SNHLY; CDR2 reads FYNNEI. This CDR3 spans 13 amino acids. V was shortened by 7 bases and J by 12 bases, with 21 bases between the two germline ends. The CDR3 region has the DNA TGTGCCAGCAAGATGGGGAGTTGGGGGGACAAGTACTTC. Its protein is CASKMGSWGDKYF.

This clonotype was observed at least ten times. The chain recombines TRBV13 with TRBJ2-5; possible D gene TRBD2, 6 bases. The germline gives CDR1 PRHDT, CDR2 FYEKMQ (reference sequence). With 2 bases removed from V and 5 bases from J, the gap between germline ends came to 24 bases. The CDR3 extends over 18 amino acids. The CDR3 nucleotides are TGTGCCAGCAGCTTATCTTGGGGGGAGGAAGGCTCTGTGGAGACCCAGTACTTC. It encodes CASSLSWGEEGSVETQYF.

A word on this clonotype: Being one base from a much bigger clone, this may be a read error. For the CDR3, the DNA is TGTGCCAGCAGCTCGGAGACAGGGGACTCCTACGGGCAGTACTTC. It specifies CASSSETGDSYGQYF. J is TRBJ2-7 and V is TRBV28; TRBD1 matches at 8 bases. The CDR3 runs to 15 residues. Germline V gene sequence: CDR1 MDHEN, CDR2 SYDVKM.

This clonotype was detected a few times. CDR3 in DNA: TGTGCCAGCAGGCAGGGTGCCTATGGCTACACCTTC. This sequence encodes CASRQGAYGYTF. The chain recombines TRBV6-1 with TRBJ1-2; maybe TRBD1 (5 bases). There are 12 residues in the CDR3. Germline V gene lookup returns CDR1 MNHNS and CDR2 SASEGT. V lost 6 bases and J 4 bases, leaving 9 bases between the germline ends.